This T cell receptor beta chain was documented in a study of T cell clonality in common variable immunodeficiency. Study observations and caveats: Common variable immunodeficiency TCR beta sequences reportedly had fewer deletions and N-nucleotide insertions.

Assay used: immunoSEQ multiplex PCR; TCRdb lists only in-frame clones, some missing. The sample has some 28,000 clones, none seen only once. Reduced serum IgG, IgA and/or IgM plus specific antibody deficiency defined CVID. No CVID subject was ill or on immunomodulatory drugs when sampled. This clone was counted a few times. What it recognizes is unknown. Sequencing was done on a sample of peripheral blood mononuclear cells. This receptor was obtained from a human donor with common variable immunodeficiency.

CDR3 region: CASSSGTWTGELFF. The sequenced CDR3 bases are TGTGCCAGCAGTTCCGGGACATGGACCGGGGAG. The chain combines TRBV5-5 with TRBJ2-2, with D possibly being TRBD1 (6 bases). The read terminates 3 residues before the CDR3 end, so the remaining end is supplied by the germline J gene. This CDR3 contains 14 residues. V lost 5 bases, J lost 5 bases, and 13 bases lay in between. Germline CDR1 reads SGHKS; CDR2 reads YYEKEE (reference sequence).